Presented here are 12 T cell receptor beta chains from one specimen sequenced in a study of CD8 T cells in Susac syndrome. Random hexamers were used to reverse transcribe an amount of roughly 0.5 to 1 ug RNA. MiXCR, applied by TCRdb to the immunoSEQ multiplex PCR reads, yields one record per CDR3 protein. This sample carries hundreds of thousands of distinct CDR3 sequences, 65% to 90% of them seen once, and the ten largest clones take roughly 0.21%. Sequenced input: CD8+ T cells from PBMCs. These receptors were obtained from a human donor with multiple sclerosis.

This clonotype showed up just a few times. The rearrangement uses TRBV24-1 and TRBJ2-1, with TRBD2 matching 9 bases. The V gene end was trimmed by 4 bases and the J gene end by 1 base; junction bases not matched to a gene: 1. The CDR3 extends over 15 amino acids. The germline CDR1 and CDR2 sequences are KGHDR and SFDVKD. CDR3 sequence: CATSESGRSYNEQFF. The DNA for the CDR3 is TGTGCCACCAGTGAGAGCGGGAGGTCCTACAATGAGCAGTTCTTC.

The chain combines TRBV11-2 with TRBJ2-5; D not resolved. The V gene's germline CDR1 is SGHAT and CDR2 FQNNGV. V was cut by 1 base and J by 5 bases, with 8 bases left in between. This CDR3 contains 13 residues. CDR3: CASSLVSSETQYF. As DNA, the CDR3 is TGTGCCAGCAGCTTAGTTTCGTCCGAGACCCAGTACTTC.

The chain links TRBV28 to TRBJ1-1; D is unclear. With 8 bases removed from V and 2 bases from J, the gap between germline ends came to 15 bases. Germline V lookup: CDR1 MDHEN, CDR2 SYDVKM. CDR3 length: 14 amino acids. The CDR3 protein is CASHTAVDNTEAFF. CDR3 nucleotides: TGTGCCAGCCACACGGCGGTGGATAACACTGAAGCTTTCTTT.

The V call is TRBV7-2, the J call TRBJ1-1; no clear D gene. V lost 5 bases and J 4 bases, leaving 20 bases between the germline ends. The germline CDR1 and CDR2 sequences are SGHTA and FQGNSA. The CDR3 extends over 16 amino acids. CDR3 DNA: TGTGCCAGCAGCCCCGCGGCGGGGATCGGGAGCACTGAAGCTTTCTTT. This encodes CASSPAAGIGSTEAFF.

The genes are TRBV7-9 and TRBJ1-1, with 7 bases matching TRBD1. The germline CDR1 and CDR2 sequences are SEHNR and FQNEAQ (reference sequence). The CDR3 is made up of 14 amino acids. V was clipped by 6 bases and J by 4 bases; unmatched bases: 8. The CDR3 spells CASRTGEISTEAFF. The CDR3 DNA reads as TGTGCCAGCAGAACAGGGGAAATCAGCACTGAAGCTTTCTTT.

This chain connects TRBV7-9 to TRBJ2-7; 7 bases are a match to TRBD2. With V trimmed by 5 bases and J by 6 bases, 13 bases remained unmatched. The CDR3 is 15 residues long. Germline V gene sequence: CDR1 SEHNR, CDR2 FQNEAQ (reference sequence). In nucleotides, the CDR3 is TGTGCCAGCAGCCCCACCCAGGCGGGGGAGCGCGAGCAGTACTTC. It translates to CASSPTQAGEREQYF.

The chain employs TRBV2 and TRBJ2-6, with 7 positions matching TRBD1. J was trimmed by 2 bases and V by 3 bases; bases with no gene match: 1. CDR1 is SNHLY and CDR2 is FYNNEI in the germline V gene. This CDR3 comprises 15 residues. The CDR3, as DNA: TGTGCCAGCAGTGACGACAGGGCTGGGGCCAACGTCCTGACTTTC. This codes for CASSDDRAGANVLTF.

The chain's CDR3 is CASRLAGGPLEQYF. The CDR3 DNA sequence: TGTGCCAGCAGGTTAGCGGGAGGGCCCCTCGAGCAGTACTTC. The rearrangement joins TRBV5-4 to TRBJ2-7; 11 nucleotides match TRBD2. Germline lookup yields CDR1 SGHNT and CDR2 YYREEE (reference sequence). The CDR3 has 14 amino acids. V shed 5 bases and J 6 bases; nucleotides not matched to a gene: 7.

The rearrangement links TRBV5-4 to TRBJ2-1; 8 bases align to TRBD2. In germline, CDR1 is SGHNT, CDR2 YYREEE (reference sequence). V lost 1 base and J lost 6; bases outside the gene matches: 6. The CDR3 is made up of 15 amino acids. The DNA of the CDR3 is TGTGCCAGCAGCTTGTCGCTAGCGGGCCCCAATGAGCAGTTCTTC. Its translation: CASSLSLAGPNEQFF.

This chain uses TRBV7-9 with TRBJ2-3; D unresolved. The CDR3 consists of 15 residues. CDR1 and CDR2 (germline): SEHNR, FQNEAQ (reference sequence). Trimming took 5 bases from V and 0 from J, leaving 12 bases between them. CDR3 DNA sequence: TGTGCCAGCAGCCCAAGGGCAGGTAGCACAGATACGCAGTATTTT. This gives the protein CASSPRAGSTDTQYF.

This rearrangement joins TRBV21-1 to TRBJ2-7; the D call of TRBD1 is as the table states it, not checked on the DNA. TRBV21-1 is a pseudogene segment. The CDR3 extends over 15 amino acids. The CDR3 is CASSKVGDLSYEQYF. In nucleotides, the CDR3 is TGTGCCAGCAGCAAAGTAGGGGACCTCTCCTACGAGCAGTACTTC.

CDR3 DNA sequence: TGTGCCAGCAGTTTAGGGCGATCGGATAATGAGCAGTTCTTC. Translated, it gives CASSLGRSDNEQFF. The genes are TRBV27 and TRBJ2-1; D unresolved. V was pared by 2 bases and J by 7 bases, with 12 bases between. Germline CDR1 is MNHEY and CDR2 is SMNVEV (reference sequence). The CDR3 consists of 14 residues.